These 12 T cell receptor beta chains were all obtained from the same sample, sequenced in a study of radiotherapy plus CTLA-4 blockade in lung cancer. Sequencing used immunoSEQ multiplex PCR; TCRdb keeps in-frame clones, though not all of them. The sample carries more than 90,000 clones, about 86% recorded once. The sequenced sample was peripheral blood, obtained from a patient treated with radiotherapy plus ipilimumab. The receptors shown here come from a human donor with non-small cell lung cancer that progressed on radiotherapy plus ipilimumab.

The chain couples TRBV6-1 to TRBJ2-1; D remains ambiguous. The CDR3 extends over 15 amino acids. Looked up from germline, CDR1 is MNHNS and CDR2 is SASEGT. Deletions cut 7 bases from V and 0 bases from J, with 13 bases between. The CDR3, as DNA: TGTGCCAGCAATGTAGGTACGAGCTCCTACAATGAGCAGTTCTTC. This translates into CASNVGTSSYNEQFF.

The chain is built from TRBV4-1 and TRBJ1-1, with D perhaps matching TRBD1 (5 bases). V dropped 7 bases and J dropped 0 bases, with 18 bases sitting between them. This CDR3 spans 16 amino acids. Germline V gives CDR1 MGHRA, CDR2 YSYEKL. The CDR3 protein is CASTTAVEQLNTEAFF. CDR3 DNA: TGCGCCAGCACGACAGCCGTGGAACAGTTGAACACTGAAGCTTTCTTT.

The V call is TRBV5-5, the J call TRBJ1-5, with D tentatively TRBD1 (6 bases). Between the trimmed V and J ends, which lost 3 bases and 9 bases, there was a span of 16 bases. Germline V CDR1 and CDR2: SGHKS, YYEKEE (reference sequence). This CDR3 has 14 amino acids. The CDR3 loop reads CASSSLQGGGPQHF. For the CDR3, the DNA is TGTGCCAGCAGCTCTCTACAGGGCGGAGGGCCCCAGCATTTT.

This rearrangement joins TRBV5-6 to TRBJ1-2; TRBD1 is a possible D gene (6 bases). Trimming stripped 0 bases from V and 4 bases from J, with 10 bases between. This CDR3 has 14 amino acids. Germline V CDR1 and CDR2: SGHDT, YYEEEE. The CDR3 nucleotides read TGTGCCAGCAGCTTGGGGGACATCCCCTATGGCTACACCTTC. Translating gives CASSLGDIPYGYTF.

The V gene is TRBV12-5, the J gene TRBJ2-2; D is unclear. The ends were cut back, 8 bases at V and 0 bases at J, with 16 bases in the middle. Germline lookup yields CDR1 LGHNT and CDR2 FRNRAP. The CDR3 is 16 amino acids. The CDR3: CASLRPDVTNTGELFF. In nucleotides, the CDR3 is TGTGCTAGTCTACGACCGGACGTAACGAACACCGGGGAGCTGTTTTTT.

The V call is TRBV18, the J call TRBJ1-2; 9 bases line up with TRBD1. Germline-derived CDR1 and CDR2 are KGHSH and LQKENI. The V gene end was trimmed by 5 bases and the J gene end by 4 bases; junction bases not matched to a gene: 8. The CDR3 is 15 amino acids. CDR3 loop: CASSWGQGLLYGYTF. Here the CDR3 DNA reads TGTGCCAGCTCATGGGGACAGGGACTTCTCTATGGCTACACCTTC.

The gene calls are TRBV21-1 and TRBJ1-3; the DNA was not used to check the table's D call, TRBD1. TRBV21-1 is classified as a pseudogene. The CDR3 length is 16 residues. The CDR3 DNA reads as TGTGCCAGCAGCTCAATACAGGGTAACTCTGGAAACACCATATATTTT. It specifies CASSSIQGNSGNTIYF.

The chain couples TRBV18 to TRBJ2-2; TRBD1 agrees at 10 bases. This CDR3 spans 16 amino acids. The germline V gene encodes CDR1 KGHSH and CDR2 LQKENI. V gave up 5 bases and J gave up 2 bases; unmatched junction bases: 5. CDR3 loop: CASSWGQGRNTGELFF. The CDR3 coding sequence is TGTGCCAGCTCATGGGGACAGGGGAGAAACACCGGGGAGCTGTTTTTT.

In its sample, this clone was seen once. The CDR3 bases are TGTGCCAGCAGCCAAGAGCGGGAAAGCTCCTACAATGAGCAGTTCTTC. This codes for CASSQERESSYNEQFF. The chain couples TRBV4-2 to TRBJ2-1; possible D gene TRBD2, 6 bases. The V end lost 0 bases, the J end lost 0 bases, and 9 bases lay between the germline ends. Per germline, CDR1 LGHNA and CDR2 YNFKEQ. This CDR3 contains 16 residues.

This clone came up once. The chain combines TRBV27 with TRBJ1-1; D gene ambiguous. Deletions cut 0 bases from V and 1 base from J, with 12 bases between. There are 16 residues in the CDR3. The germline gives CDR1 MNHEY, CDR2 SMNVEV (reference sequence). The CDR3 DNA is TGTGCCAGCAGTTTATCCCTGGGAGTACCGAACACTGAAGCTTTCTTT. Translating it yields CASSLSLGVPNTEAFF.

This clone was counted once. This CDR3 is also generated by other DNA sequences in the sample. The DNA for the CDR3 is TGCGCCAGCAGCTTAGGGGGAAATAGCAATCAGCCCCAGCATTTT. It encodes CASSLGGNSNQPQHF. The genes are TRBV5-1 and TRBJ1-5; D perhaps matches TRBD1 (6 bases). This CDR3 is 15 amino acids long. Germline loops: CDR1 SGHRS, CDR2 YFSETQ. V shed 2 bases and J shed 0 bases, with 9 bases lying between them.

V gene TRBV28 combines with J gene TRBJ1-2, with TRBD1 matching 7 bases. CDR3 length: 12 residues. The germline CDR1 and CDR2 sequences are MDHEN and SYDVKM. V dropped 8 bases and J dropped 4; count of bases not matched to a gene: 4. The CDR3 bases are TGTGCCAGCCACAGGGGATCCTATGGCTACACCTTC. Encoded protein: CASHRGSYGYTF.